This entry lists 27 T cell receptor beta chains sequenced from one sample in a study of T cell changes during pregnancy in multiple sclerosis. The assay was immunoSEQ multiplex PCR, and TCRdb's table has in-frame clones only and misses some. The sample has some 70,000 clones, 80% to 90% seen once. This sample comprised peripheral blood, obtained before pregnancy. The receptors come from a female donor with multiple sclerosis, enrolled in a pregnancy study.

This rearrangement joins TRBV12-1 to TRBJ2-7; the D segment call TRBD1 is taken from the table without a DNA check. TRBV12-1 has pseudogene status. This CDR3 spans 15 amino acids. Here the CDR3 DNA reads TGTGCCAGCAGCTTGGGACACTCGAGCTCCTACGAGCAGTACTTC. Protein: CASSLGHSSSYEQYF.

The V call is TRBV5-6, the J call TRBJ1-3; D perhaps matches TRBD1 (5 bases). Trimming pared 4 bases from V and 9 bases from J, leaving 14 bases between. This CDR3 has 13 residues. The V gene's germline CDR1 is SGHDT and CDR2 YYEEEE. The CDR3 region is CASSGQGAITIYF. The CDR3 DNA reads as TGTGCCAGCAGCGGGCAGGGTGCAATCACCATATATTTT.

Here the CDR3 reads CATTPSVANTGELFF. The DNA for the CDR3 is TGTGCCACCACGCCGTCAGTGGCGAACACCGGGGAGCTGTTTTTT. The chain is built from TRBV2 and TRBJ2-2; the D is unclear. V was pared by 10 bases and J by 0 bases, with 15 bases between. This CDR3 is 15 amino acids long. Germline loops: CDR1 SNHLY, CDR2 FYNNEI.

About this clone itself: The identical CDR3 is also encoded by other nucleotide sequences in the sample. The chain carries TRBV7-9 and TRBJ2-7, with 7 positions matching TRBD1. The CDR3 covers 13 residues. The germline V gene encodes CDR1 SEHNR and CDR2 FQNEAQ (reference sequence). The V gene end was trimmed by 5 bases and the J gene end by 3 bases; junction bases not matched to a gene: 4. The chain's CDR3 is CASSPGQSYEQYF. The CDR3 DNA is TGTGCCAGCAGCCCGGGACAGAGCTACGAGCAGTACTTC.

The rearrangement uses TRBV4-3 and TRBJ2-3, with 15 bases that match TRBD2. The junction had 15 bases not matched to a gene; V was cut back by 2 bases and J by 6 bases. CDR1 is LGHNA and CDR2 is YSLEER in the germline V gene. The CDR3 is 20 amino acids. The CDR3 nucleotides read TGCGCCAGCAGCCAAAAAAGAGGACTAGCGGGGGGGCCATGGTGGGATACGCAGTATTTT. As protein: CASSQKRGLAGGPWWDTQYF.

The chain is built from TRBV19 and TRBJ2-6; D is undetermined. The germline V gene encodes CDR1 LNHDA and CDR2 SQIVND (reference sequence). V was cut by 7 bases and J by 0 bases, with 4 bases left in between. The CDR3 has 13 amino acids. In nucleotides, the CDR3 is TGTGCCAGTATGTACTCTGGGGCCAACGTCCTGACTTTC. It specifies CASMYSGANVLTF.

This rearrangement joins TRBV7-2 to TRBJ2-7; no clear D gene. Trimming left V 5 bases short and J 0 bases short, with 11 bases between. Germline loops: CDR1 SGHTA, CDR2 FQGNSA. This CDR3 has 14 residues. CDR3 DNA sequence: TGTGCCAGCAGCCCAGTCCCTAGCTCCTACGAGCAGTACTTC. It specifies CASSPVPSSYEQYF. The variable domain in full, completed from reference TRBV7-2 and TRBJ2-7, reads GAGVSQSPSNKVTEKGKDVELRCDPISGHTALYWYRQSLGQGLEFLIYFQGNSAPDKSGLPSDRFSAERTGGSVSTLTIQRTQQEDSAVYLCASSPVPSSYEQYFGPGTRLTVT.

The rearrangement joins TRBV9 to TRBJ1-1, with D possibly being TRBD1 (5 bases). Germline CDR1 is SGDLS and CDR2 is YYNGEE. Trimming stripped 3 bases from V and 1 base from J, with 13 bases between. The CDR3 spans 15 residues. The CDR3 bases are TGTGCCAGCAGCGGTTACTCGACAGCGAACACTGAAGCTTTCTTT. Its translation is CASSGYSTANTEAFF.

The chain combines TRBV9 with TRBJ1-1; perhaps TRBD1 as D (6 bases). This CDR3 has 15 residues. Trimming took off 4 bases at V and 1 base at J, with 14 bases between the two ends. Germline CDR1 reads SGDLS; CDR2 reads YYNGEE. The CDR3 spells CASSSQGSGNTEAFF. The CDR3 DNA is TGTGCCAGCAGCTCACAGGGTTCAGGGAACACTGAAGCTTTCTTT.

The CDR3 DNA reads as TGCGCCAGCAGCTTGTCGTTAGCGGGAGCCCATGAGCAGTTCTTC. It specifies CASSLSLAGAHEQFF. V and J are TRBV5-1 and TRBJ2-1, with 9 bases matching TRBD2. The germline V gene has CDR1 SGHRS and CDR2 YFSETQ. The CDR3 totals 15 residues. Trimming at V came to 1 base and at J to 8 bases, leaving 7 bases not matched to a gene. Full variable domain (missing parts from reference TRBV5-1 and TRBJ2-1): KAGVTQTPRYLIKTRGQQVTLSCSPISGHRSVSWYQQTPGQGLQFLFEYFSETQRNKGNFPGRFSGRQFSNSRSEMNVSTLELGDSALYLCASSLSLAGAHEQFFGPGTRLTVL.

The gene calls are TRBV6-5 and TRBJ1-4; no clear D. The length of the CDR3 is 15 residues. Germline CDR1 and CDR2: MNHEY and SVGAGI. Trimming cost V 2 bases and J 1 base, with 8 bases left between them. The CDR3 loop is CASSYIGLTNEKLFF. CDR3 sequence (DNA): TGTGCCAGCAGTTACATCGGGTTAACTAATGAAAAACTGTTTTTT.

The gene calls are TRBV19 and TRBJ1-3; possible D gene TRBD1, 6 bases. Germline values: CDR1 LNHDA, CDR2 SQIVND (reference sequence). The CDR3 loop spans 16 amino acids. V lost 5 bases and J 2 bases, leaving 16 bases between the germline ends. The CDR3 loop is CASSLLRGVPGNTIYF. The DNA of the CDR3 is TGTGCCAGTAGTCTTCTCAGGGGAGTCCCTGGAAACACCATATATTTT.

V is TRBV2 and J is TRBJ2-6; 10 bases align to TRBD1. The CDR3 has 18 residues. Germline V gene sequence: CDR1 SNHLY, CDR2 FYNNEI. V lost 7 bases and J lost 0; bases outside the gene matches: 9. The CDR3 loop is CASTVPGQGFSGANVLTF. CDR3 sequence (DNA): TGTGCCAGCACTGTCCCGGGACAGGGGTTCTCTGGGGCCAACGTCCTGACTTTC.

The sample holds a few counts of this clone. The CDR3 is CASSVQGGPQHF. Written as DNA, the CDR3 is TGTGCCAGCAGCGTACAGGGTGGGCCCCAGCATTTT. The rearrangement uses TRBV11-2 and TRBJ1-5, with a tentative D call TRBD1 (6 bases). The germline gives CDR1 SGHAT, CDR2 FQNNGV. V lost 5 bases and J 9 bases, leaving 11 bases between the germline ends. The CDR3 has 12 amino acids.

The gene calls are TRBV7-8 and TRBJ2-5, with 7 bases identical to TRBD2. J gave up 6 bases and V 5 bases, and 6 bases lay outside the gene matches. Looked up from germline, CDR1 is SGHVS and CDR2 is FQNEAQ. The CDR3 loop spans 13 amino acids. The CDR3 loop reads CASSASGFKTQYF. The CDR3 DNA follows: TGTGCCAGCAGCGCTAGCGGTTTTAAGACCCAGTACTTC.

The rearrangement joins TRBV7-9 to TRBJ2-7; 8 bases map to TRBD1. Germline CDR1 is SEHNR and CDR2 is FQNEAQ (reference sequence). The CDR3 has 14 amino acids. Trimming took 1 base from V and 4 from J; bases not matched to a gene: 3. The chain's CDR3 is CASSLVRTGYEQYF. CDR3 bases: TGTGCCAGCAGCTTAGTCAGGACAGGGTACGAGCAGTACTTC.

The V gene is TRBV7-9, the J gene TRBJ2-7; D possibly corresponds to TRBD1 (5 bases). Germline loops: CDR1 SEHNR, CDR2 FQNEAQ (reference sequence). The CDR3 has 13 amino acids. Trimming cost V 1 base and J 3 bases, with 7 bases left between them. The CDR3 sequence: CASSLGGDYEQYF. For the CDR3, the DNA is TGTGCCAGCAGCTTAGGGGGCGACTACGAGCAGTACTTC.

The chain employs TRBV25-1 and TRBJ2-3, with 9 bases that match TRBD2. The CDR3 has 16 amino acids. The V gene's germline CDR1 is MGHDK and CDR2 SYGVNS. After removal of 1 base from V and 4 bases from J, the junction contained 6 bases not matched to a gene. The CDR3 is CASSELSGGPADTQYF. CDR3 DNA: TGTGCCAGCAGTGAATTGAGCGGGGGGCCCGCAGATACGCAGTATTTT.

The chain carries TRBV6-1 and TRBJ2-1; 15 bases match TRBD2. The V gene end was trimmed by 2 bases and the J gene end by 3 bases; junction bases not matched to a gene: 5. The length of the CDR3 is 18 residues. CDR1 is MNHNS and CDR2 is SASEGT in the germline V gene. DNA for the CDR3: TGTGCCAGCAGTGAATTGGGACTAGCGGGAGGAGGCTACAATGAGCAGTTCTTC. Translating it yields CASSELGLAGGGYNEQFF.

This chain uses TRBV5-1 with TRBJ1-2; 12 positions match TRBD1. The CDR3 is 16 residues long. Germline values: CDR1 SGHRS, CDR2 YFSETQ. The V gene end was trimmed by 4 bases and the J gene end by 8 bases; junction bases not matched to a gene: 12. CDR3 DNA: TGCGCCAGCAGCCGGGTCGGGACAGGGGGCGAGGTCGGCTACACCTTC. Translating it yields CASSRVGTGGEVGYTF. The full variable domain, its missing parts supplied by reference TRBV5-1 and TRBJ1-2, is KAGVTQTPRYLIKTRGQQVTLSCSPISGHRSVSWYQQTPGQGLQFLFEYFSETQRNKGNFPGRFSGRQFSNSRSEMNVSTLELGDSALYLCASSRVGTGGEVGYTFGSGTRLTVV.

CDR3 protein: CASSSRNLNTEAFF. The CDR3 region has the DNA TGTGCCAGCAGTTCCAGAAATCTGAACACTGAAGCTTTCTTT. The V and J genes are TRBV6-5 and TRBJ1-1; unclear D gene. V dropped 4 bases and J dropped 0 bases, with 9 bases sitting between them. CDR3 length: 14 residues. Looked up from germline, CDR1 is MNHEY and CDR2 is SVGAGI.

This clone has a handful of counts. CDR3 bases: TGTGCCAGCAGCCGTGAGGAGACCCAGTACTTC. This encodes CASSREETQYF. The V and J genes are TRBV7-9 and TRBJ2-5; D ambiguous. The V gene lost 5 bases and the J gene lost 5 bases, with 6 bases spanning the gap. Germline-derived CDR1 and CDR2 are SEHNR and FQNEAQ (reference sequence). The CDR3 totals 11 residues.

The chain joins TRBV5-8 to TRBJ1-2; 8 bases match TRBD1. The germline V gene encodes CDR1 SGHTS and CDR2 YDEGEE. J lost 7 bases, V lost 2 bases, and 7 bases had no gene match. This CDR3 contains 14 residues. The CDR3 reads CASSLGQGLGGYTF. DNA of the CDR3: TGTGCCAGCAGCTTAGGACAGGGACTTGGTGGCTACACCTTC.

The chain links TRBV14 to TRBJ2-7, with 10 bases lining up with TRBD1. CDR3 length: 19 residues. Germline V gives CDR1 SGHDN, CDR2 FVKESK. V shed 3 bases and J 1 base; nucleotides not matched to a gene: 15. CDR3 sequence: CASSQHARDRGPKSYEQYF. CDR3 sequence (DNA): TGTGCCAGCAGCCAGCACGCCCGGGACAGGGGCCCGAAGTCCTACGAGCAGTACTTC.

V gene TRBV15 combines with J gene TRBJ2-5; D call uncertain. Germline CDR1 and CDR2: LNHNV and YYDKDF (reference sequence). V was pared by 0 bases and J by 2 bases, with 7 bases between. CDR3 length: 14 residues. The CDR3 sequence: CATSRDQTQETQYF. The CDR3 DNA is TGTGCCACCAGCAGAGACCAGACACAAGAGACCCAGTACTTC.

This clone appeared a single time. The chain carries TRBV29-1 and TRBJ1-3; D gene ambiguous. V lost 4 bases and J 0 bases, leaving 7 bases between the germline ends. The CDR3 sequence is 13 residues long. Germline V lookup: CDR1 SQVTM, CDR2 ANQGSEA. The CDR3 loop reads CSVVANSGNTIYF. The CDR3 bases are TGCAGCGTTGTAGCCAACTCTGGAAACACCATATATTTT.

The chain uses TRBV6-5 and TRBJ2-7, with 7 nucleotides matching TRBD1. Trimming at V came to 2 bases and at J to 4 bases, leaving 11 bases not matched to a gene. The CDR3 has 16 amino acids. From germline, CDR1 is MNHEY and CDR2 SVGAGI. The CDR3: CASSYGTTGDLYEQYF. The CDR3 DNA is TGTGCCAGCAGTTACGGAACTACAGGGGACCTATACGAGCAGTACTTC.